This T cell receptor beta chain is from a study of cytomegalovirus exposure and HLA in healthy donors. As for the study in general: Among several hundred genotyped donors, about 80% fell in the Caucasian-associated ancestry cluster.

CDR1 and CDR2 from the germline V gene are KGHSH and LQKENI. This CDR3 is 13 amino acids long. The V and J ends lost 0 bases and 4 bases respectively, with 6 bases between them. Researchers ran the PCR with 60 Vbeta and 13 Jbeta primers. Assay: immunoSEQ multiplex PCR; the TCRdb copy retains only in-frame clones and omits some. This table holds roughly 100,000 clones, less than 80% found once. V is TRBV18 and J is TRBJ1-2; D call uncertain. Sequencing was performed on PBMCs. This receptor was identified in a woman in her forties in good health and CMV-seronegative. As DNA, the CDR3 is TGTGCCAGCTCACCACCATCAGTCTATGGCTACACCTTC. Translated, it gives CASSPPSVYGYTF.